The 6 T cell receptor beta chains given below trace back to one sample, sequenced in a study of T cell changes during pregnancy in multiple sclerosis. The assay was immunoSEQ multiplex PCR, and TCRdb's table has in-frame clones only and misses some. The repertoire includes around 100,000 clones, approximately 94% of them detected once, and around 0.96% sits in the top ten. The source material was peripheral blood, sampled before pregnancy. Receptors originate from a female donor with multiple sclerosis, enrolled in a pregnancy study.

The rearrangement links TRBV11-2 to TRBJ2-6; D not resolved. The CDR3 spans 16 residues. V was shortened by 1 base and J by 4 bases, with 11 bases between the two germline ends. The germline gives CDR1 SGHAT, CDR2 FQNNGV. The CDR3 coding sequence is TGTGCCAGCAGCTTAGCTTCCGGGTCCGGGGCCAACGTCCTGACTTTC. Its translation is CASSLASGSGANVLTF. The entire variable domain, with the rest obtained from reference TRBV11-2 and TRBJ2-6, is as follows: EAGVAQSPRYKIIEKRQSVAFWCNPISGHATLYWYQQILGQGPKLLIQFQNNGVVDDSQLPKDRFSAERLKGVDSTLKIQPAKLEDSAVYLCASSLASGSGANVLTFGAGSRLTVL.

V is TRBV2 and J is TRBJ1-3, with D unresolved. Trimming shortened V by 8 bases and J by 8 bases, and 10 bases separated the two germline ends. Germline V CDR1 and CDR2: SNHLY, FYNNEI. The CDR3 loop spans 11 amino acids. CDR3 sequence reads: CASAGEDTIYF. CDR3 bases: TGTGCCAGCGCCGGGGAGGACACCATATATTTT.

V and J are TRBV19 and TRBJ2-7, with 9 bases lining up with TRBD1. Trimming at V came to 11 bases and at J to 7 bases, leaving 18 bases not matched to a gene. Germline V gene lookup returns CDR1 LNHDA and CDR2 SQIVND (reference sequence). The CDR3 extends over 15 amino acids. The CDR3 coding sequence is TGTGCCTCAAACTCCACCCCGACAGGGGGGGGAGAGCAGTACTTC. Translating it yields CASNSTPTGGGEQYF. The full variable domain, rest sourced from reference TRBV19 and TRBJ2-7, is DGGITQSPKYLFRKEGQNVTLSCEQNLNHDAMYWYRQDPGQGLRLIYYSQIVNDFQKGDIAEGYSVSREKKESFPLTVTSAQKNPTAFYLCASNSTPTGGGEQYFGPGTRLTVT.

The V gene is TRBV9, the J gene TRBJ1-1, with D perhaps TRBD1 (5 bases). V shed 5 bases and J shed 5 bases, with 16 bases lying between them. The CDR3 is made up of 14 amino acids. CDR1 and CDR2 (germline): SGDLS, YYNGEE. The CDR3, as DNA: TGTGCCAGCAGTGTACTTGGGCGGGGGACTGAAGCTTTCTTT. Protein sequence: CASSVLGRGTEAFF.

V usage is TRBV9 and J usage is TRBJ2-2; 8 bases map to TRBD1. Trimming at V came to 2 bases and at J to 4 bases, leaving 1 base not matched to a gene. The CDR3 runs 14 residues. The germline gives CDR1 SGDLS, CDR2 YYNGEE. CDR3 sequence: CASSVGTGTGELFF. CDR3 nucleotide sequence: TGTGCCAGCAGCGTGGGGACAGGCACCGGGGAGCTGTTTTTT.

V is TRBV6-5 and J is TRBJ2-7; 14 nucleotides align to TRBD2. The V gene end was trimmed by 7 bases and the J gene end by 2 bases; junction bases not matched to a gene: 4. Per the germline V gene, CDR1 is MNHEY and CDR2 is SVGAGI. This CDR3 has 15 residues. The CDR3 region has the DNA TGTGCCAGCAAAGGGACTAGCGGGAGAACCTACGAGCAGTACTTC. Translated: CASKGTSGRTYEQYF.